This T cell receptor (beta chain) was sequenced during a study of T-cell reconstitution after alpha-beta-depleted transplantation in children. The V and J ends lost 4 bases and 1 base respectively, with 14 bases between them. This CDR3 is built from 15 residues. CDR1 is DFQATT, CDR2 SNEGSKA, per germline (reference sequence). Preparation of the TCRbeta library used unique molecular identifiers. Each CDR3 protein is one row after TCRdb ran MiXCR on the PCR reads. The profile shows about 600,000 distinct CDR3 sequences, roughly 23% of them singletons. This clonotype came up a few times. Sequenced material: PBMCs, mostly from graft donor cells, taken 360 days after TCRalphabeta/CD19-depleted stem cell transplant. V usage is TRBV20-1 and J usage is TRBJ2-4; D might be TRBD1 or TRBD2, each matching 6 bases. This sequence originates from a boy less than two years old who had a stem cell transplant for acute myeloid leukemia, so the T cells may come from the graft donor. The CDR3 sequence is CSANTRRGAKNIQYF. DNA of the CDR3: TGCAGTGCTAATACACGGAGGGGGGCCAAAAACATTCAGTACTTC.